The entry below describes one T cell receptor beta chain. Original data processing: Reference gene primer amplification gave estimated nucleated cell counts. Only in-frame clones appear in the TCRdb table, and some are missing; sequencing was by immunoSEQ multiplex PCR. V, J and clone size were drawn from that table, and D and trimming were deduced from the DNA. The repertoire holds fewer than 250,000 clones, with 83% as singletons. The data were taken from a study of blood T cell repertoires in COVID-19. Across the study: COVID-19 samples from acute and convalescent phases originated in the United States, Italy and Spain.

The CDR3 is 15 residues long. Germline loops: CDR1 MGHRA, CDR2 YSYEKL. V was cut by 5 bases and J by 0 bases, with 11 bases left in between. The sample taken for sequencing was peripheral blood. The chain is built from TRBV4-1 and TRBJ1-5, with a possible D match to TRBD1 (6 bases). The origin of this receptor is a woman in her sixties or seventies with active or convalescent COVID-19. The CDR3 sequence: CASSSGQNSNQPQHF. CDR3 DNA: TGCGCCAGCAGCTCGGGACAAAATAGCAATCAGCCCCAGCATTTT.